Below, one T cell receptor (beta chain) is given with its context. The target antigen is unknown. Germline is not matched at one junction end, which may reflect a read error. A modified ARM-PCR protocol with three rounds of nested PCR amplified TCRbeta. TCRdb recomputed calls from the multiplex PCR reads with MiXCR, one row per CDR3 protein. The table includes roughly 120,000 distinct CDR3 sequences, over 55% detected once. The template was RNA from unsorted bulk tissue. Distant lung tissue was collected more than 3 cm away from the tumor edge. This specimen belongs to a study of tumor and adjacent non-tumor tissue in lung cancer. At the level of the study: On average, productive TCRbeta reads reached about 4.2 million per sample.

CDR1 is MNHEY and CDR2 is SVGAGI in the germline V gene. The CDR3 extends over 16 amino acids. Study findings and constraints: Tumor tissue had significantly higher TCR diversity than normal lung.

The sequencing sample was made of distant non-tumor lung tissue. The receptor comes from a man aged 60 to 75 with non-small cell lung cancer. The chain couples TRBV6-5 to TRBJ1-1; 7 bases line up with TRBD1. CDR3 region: CDSSRQGIWLNAEAFF. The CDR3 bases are TGTGACAGCAGCAGACAGGGAATATGGCTAAACGCTGAAGCTTTCTTT.